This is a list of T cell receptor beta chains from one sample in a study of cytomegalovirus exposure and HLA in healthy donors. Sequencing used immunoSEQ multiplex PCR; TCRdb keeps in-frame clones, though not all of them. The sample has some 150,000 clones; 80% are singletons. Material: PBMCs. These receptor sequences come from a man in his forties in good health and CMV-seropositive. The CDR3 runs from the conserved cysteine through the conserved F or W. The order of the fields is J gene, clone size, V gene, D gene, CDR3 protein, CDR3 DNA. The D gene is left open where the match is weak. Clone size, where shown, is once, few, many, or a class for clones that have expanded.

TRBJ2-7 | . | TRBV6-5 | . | CASSYSSAYEQYF | TGTGCCAGCAGTTACTCTAGCGCCTACGAGCAGTACTTC
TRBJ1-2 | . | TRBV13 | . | CASSLTDFYGYTF | TGTGCCAGCAGCTTAACAGATTTCTATGGCTACACCTTC
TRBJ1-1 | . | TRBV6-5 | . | CASSEVRNTEAFF | TGTGCCAGCAGTGAAGTCAGGAACACTGAAGCTTTCTTT
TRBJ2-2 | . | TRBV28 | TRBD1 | CASSLRTGGNTGELFF | TGTGCCAGCAGTTTACGGACAGGAGGGAACACCGGGGAGCTGTTTTTT
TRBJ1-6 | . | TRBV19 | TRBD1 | CASSIEGQGSPLHF | TGTGCCAGTAGTATAGAGGGACAGGGCTCACCCCTCCACTTT
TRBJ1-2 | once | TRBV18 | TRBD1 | CASSPARGFYGYTF | TGTGCCAGCTCACCAGCCAGGGGGTTCTATGGCTACACCTTC
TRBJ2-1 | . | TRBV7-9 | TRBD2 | CASSLIVLAVYNEQFF | TGTGCCAGCAGCTTAATCGTCCTAGCGGTGTACAATGAGCAGTTCTTC
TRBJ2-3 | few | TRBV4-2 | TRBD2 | CASSQDLSLAGGRGDTQYF | TGTGCCAGCAGCCAAGACTTATCACTAGCGGGGGGGCGGGGAGATACGCAGTATTTT
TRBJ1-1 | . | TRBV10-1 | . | CASSASGTEAFF | TGCGCCAGCAGTGCATCAGGCACTGAAGCTTTCTTT
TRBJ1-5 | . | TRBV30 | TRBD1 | CAWRAPGTGGRNQPQHF | TGTGCCTGGAGGGCCCCCGGGACAGGGGGCCGCAATCAGCCCCAGCATTTT
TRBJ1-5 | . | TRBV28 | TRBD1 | CASSSQGQGAGSNQPQHF | TGTGCCAGCAGTTCCCAGGGACAGGGGGCCGGATCCAATCAGCCCCAGCATTTT
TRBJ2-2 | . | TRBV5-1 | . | CASTAGTNTGELFF | TGCGCCAGCACGGCCGGGACGAACACCGGGGAGCTGTTTTTT
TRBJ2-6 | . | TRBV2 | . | CASSESQGLWVGSGANVLTF | TGTGCCAGCAGCGAATCACAGGGTTTATGGGTTGGCTCTGGGGCCAACGTCCTGACTTTC
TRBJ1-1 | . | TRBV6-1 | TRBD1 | CASRQGFGNTEAFF | TGTGCCAGCAGACAGGGGTTTGGGAACACTGAAGCTTTCTTT
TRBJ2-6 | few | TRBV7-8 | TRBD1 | CASSLGDSRGNVLTF | TGTGCCAGCAGCTTAGGGGACAGCAGGGGCAACGTCCTGACTTTC
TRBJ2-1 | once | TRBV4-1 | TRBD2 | CASSQDQLARGGNEQFF | TGCGCCAGCAGCCAAGATCAGCTAGCCCGGGGGGGTAATGAGCAGTTCTTC
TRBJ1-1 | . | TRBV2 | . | CASRNGAGTEAFF | TGTGCCAGCAGGAATGGGGCTGGCACTGAAGCTTTCTTT
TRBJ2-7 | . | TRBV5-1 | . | CASSLSVSSEQYF | TGCGCCAGCAGCTTGTCCGTGTCCTCCGAGCAGTACTTC
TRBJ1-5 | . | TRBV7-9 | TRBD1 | CASSPGTGSNQPQHF | TGTGCCAGCAGCCCCGGGACAGGTAGCAATCAGCCCCAGCATTTT
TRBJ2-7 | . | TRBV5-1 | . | CASSLAPGGKGYEQYF | TGCGCCAGCAGCTTGGCCCCGGGGGGCAAAGGCTACGAGCAGTACTTC
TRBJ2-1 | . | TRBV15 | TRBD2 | CATSRGLAGNEQFF | TGTGCCACCAGCAGAGGCCTAGCGGGGAATGAGCAGTTCTTC
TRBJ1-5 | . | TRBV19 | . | CASSARPTGNQPQHF | TGTGCCAGTAGTGCCCGGCCGACGGGAAATCAGCCCCAGCATTTT
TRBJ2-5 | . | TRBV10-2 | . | CASSESGDILQETQYF | TGCGCCAGCAGTGAGTCGGGGGACATACTCCAAGAGACCCAGTACTTC
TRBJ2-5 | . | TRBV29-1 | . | CSVEERGGETQYF | TGCAGCGTTGAAGAAAGGGGGGGAGAGACCCAGTACTTC
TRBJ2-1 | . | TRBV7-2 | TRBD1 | CASSFGTGYEQFF | TGTGCCAGCAGCTTTGGGACAGGGTATGAGCAGTTCTTC
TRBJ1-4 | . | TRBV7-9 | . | CASSPLGRDGEKLFF | TGTGCCAGCAGCCCCCTAGGGCGGGACGGTGAAAAACTGTTTTTT
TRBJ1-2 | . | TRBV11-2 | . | CASSSPKRESYGYTF | TGTGCCAGCAGCTCCCCGAAGCGGGAGAGCTATGGCTACACCTTC
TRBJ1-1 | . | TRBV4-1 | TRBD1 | CASSHGDRETEAFF | TGCGCCAGCAGCCACGGGGACAGGGAAACTGAAGCTTTCTTT
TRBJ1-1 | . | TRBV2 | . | CASSEGANTEAFF | TGTGCCAGCAGTGAAGGCGCGAACACTGAAGCTTTCTTT
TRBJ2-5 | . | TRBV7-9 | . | CASSLASGVQETQYF | TGTGCCAGCAGCTTAGCCTCAGGGGTCCAAGAGACCCAGTACTTC
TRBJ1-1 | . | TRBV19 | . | CASMGAYTEAFF | TGTGCCAGTATGGGGGCATACACTGAAGCTTTCTTT
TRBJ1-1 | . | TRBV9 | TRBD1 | CASSVGLQGALTEAFF | TGTGCCAGCAGCGTTGGCTTACAGGGGGCGCTTACTGAAGCTTTCTTT
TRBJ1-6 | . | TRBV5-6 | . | CASSDTGNYSYNSPLHF | TGTGCCAGCAGCGACACAGGGAACTACTCCTATAATTCACCCCTCCACTTT
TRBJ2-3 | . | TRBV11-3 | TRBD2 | CASSLGAGGPTDTQYF | TGTGCCAGCAGCTTAGGAGCGGGGGGCCCCACAGATACGCAGTATTTT
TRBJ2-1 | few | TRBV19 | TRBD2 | CASSGTSGGYSYNEQFF | TGTGCCAGTAGCGGGACTAGCGGGGGGTACTCCTACAATGAGCAGTTCTTC
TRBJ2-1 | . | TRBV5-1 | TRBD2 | CASSLTAGAHNEQFF | TGCGCCAGCAGCTTGACAGCGGGAGCCCACAATGAGCAGTTCTTC
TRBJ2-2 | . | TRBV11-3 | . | CASSLDRQVNTGELFF | TGTGCCAGCAGCTTAGATCGACAAGTGAACACCGGGGAGCTGTTTTTT
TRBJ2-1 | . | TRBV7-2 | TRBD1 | CASCHSGGRNEQFF | TGTGCCAGCTGCCACTCAGGGGGAAGGAATGAGCAGTTCTTC
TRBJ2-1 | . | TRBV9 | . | CASSFTGTENNEQFF | TGTGCCAGCAGCTTCACAGGGACGGAAAACAATGAGCAGTTCTTC
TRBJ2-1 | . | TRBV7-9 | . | CASSLGKGLSSYNEQFF | TGTGCCAGCAGCTTAGGGAAAGGACTGAGCTCCTACAATGAGCAGTTCTTC
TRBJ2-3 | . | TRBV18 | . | CASSPPGTGVDTQYF | TGTGCCAGCTCACCGCCCGGGACGGGGGTCGATACGCAGTATTTT
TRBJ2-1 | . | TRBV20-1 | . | CSAKAVGEQFF | TGCAGTGCTAAGGCAGTGGGCGAGCAGTTCTTC
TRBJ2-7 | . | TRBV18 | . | CASSPDWAGEANHF | TGTGCCAGCTCACCCGACTGGGCAGGGGAAGCGAACCACTTC
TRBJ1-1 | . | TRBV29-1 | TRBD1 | CSVARDRVGTEAFF | TGCAGCGTTGCGCGGGACAGGGTGGGTACTGAAGCTTTCTTT
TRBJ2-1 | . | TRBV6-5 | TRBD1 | CASRTTGGPYNEQFF | TGTGCCAGCAGGACTACAGGGGGCCCGTACAATGAGCAGTTCTTC
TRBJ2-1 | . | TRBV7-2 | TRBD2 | CASSSGTSAGGKQFF | TGTGCCAGCAGCTCAGGGACTAGCGCCGGCGGTAAGCAGTTCTTC
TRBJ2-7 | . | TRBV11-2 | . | CASTFRTGAEYF | TGTGCCAGCACCTTTAGAACGGGAGCTGAGTACTTC
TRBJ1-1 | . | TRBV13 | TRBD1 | CASSFDRAEAFF | TGTGCCAGCAGCTTCGACAGGGCCGAAGCTTTCTTT
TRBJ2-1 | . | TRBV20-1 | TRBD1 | CSRQGADEQFF | TGCAGTCGACAGGGGGCAGATGAGCAGTTCTTC
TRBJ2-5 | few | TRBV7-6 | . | CASSLGQNQETQYF | TGTGCCAGCAGCTTAGGCCAGAACCAAGAGACCCAGTACTTC
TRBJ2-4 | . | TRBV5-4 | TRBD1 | CASSLALGQGRRNIQYF | TGTGCCAGCAGCTTGGCCTTAGGACAGGGACGTAGAAACATTCAGTACTTC